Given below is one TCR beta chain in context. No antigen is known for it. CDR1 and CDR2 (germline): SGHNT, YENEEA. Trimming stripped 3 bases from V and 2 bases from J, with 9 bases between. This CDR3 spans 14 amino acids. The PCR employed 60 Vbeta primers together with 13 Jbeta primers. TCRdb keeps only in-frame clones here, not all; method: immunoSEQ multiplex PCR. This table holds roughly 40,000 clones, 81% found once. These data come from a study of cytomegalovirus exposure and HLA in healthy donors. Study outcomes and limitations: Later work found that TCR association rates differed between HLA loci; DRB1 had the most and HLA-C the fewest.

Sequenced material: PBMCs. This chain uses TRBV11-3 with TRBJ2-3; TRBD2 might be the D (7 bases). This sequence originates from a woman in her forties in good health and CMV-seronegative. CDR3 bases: TGTGCCAGCAGCTTTGGGGGGGCCACAGATACGCAGTATTTT. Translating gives CASSFGGATDTQYF. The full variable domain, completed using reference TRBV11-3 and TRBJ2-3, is EAGVVQSPRYKIIEKKQPVAFWCNPISGHNTLYWYLQNLGQGPELLIRYENEEAVDDSQLPKDRFSAERLKGVDSTLKIQPAELGDSAVYLCASSFGGATDTQYFGPGTRLTVL.